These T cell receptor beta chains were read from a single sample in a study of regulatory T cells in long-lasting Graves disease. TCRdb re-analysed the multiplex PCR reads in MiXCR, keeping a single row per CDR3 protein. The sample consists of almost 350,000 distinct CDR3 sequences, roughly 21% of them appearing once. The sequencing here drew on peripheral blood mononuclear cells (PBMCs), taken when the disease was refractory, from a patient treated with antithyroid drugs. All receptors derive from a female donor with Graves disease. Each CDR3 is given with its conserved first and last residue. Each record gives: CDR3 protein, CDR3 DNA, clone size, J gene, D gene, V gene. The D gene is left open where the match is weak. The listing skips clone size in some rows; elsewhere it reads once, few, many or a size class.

cdr3_aa: CASSLQGIKNSPLHF
cdr3_nt: TGTGCCAGCAGTCTACAGGGAATTAAGAATTCACCCCTCCACTTT
clone_size: .
j_call: TRBJ1-6
d_call: .
v_call: TRBV6-1

cdr3_aa: CASSGTEVNQPQHF
cdr3_nt: TGTGCCAGCAGCGGGACGGAAGTCAATCAGCCCCAGCATTTT
clone_size: many
j_call: TRBJ1-5
d_call: .
v_call: TRBV2

cdr3_aa: CASSQITYYEQYF
cdr3_nt: TGCGCCAGCAGCCAAATCACATACTACGAGCAGTACTTC
clone_size: few
j_call: TRBJ2-7
d_call: .
v_call: TRBV4-1

cdr3_aa: CASRGTGGSTEAFF
cdr3_nt: TGTGCCAGCAGGGGGACAGGAGGCAGCACTGAAGCTTTCTTT
clone_size: .
j_call: TRBJ1-1
d_call: TRBD1
v_call: TRBV6-1

cdr3_aa: CASSPEGATEAFF
cdr3_nt: TGCGCCAGCAGTCCCGAGGGGGCTACTGAAGCTTTCTTT
clone_size: .
j_call: TRBJ1-1
d_call: TRBD1
v_call: TRBV10-2

cdr3_aa: CASGTWTSDTYEQYF
cdr3_nt: TGTGCCAGCGGTACCTGGACTAGCGATACCTACGAGCAGTACTTC
clone_size: few
j_call: TRBJ2-7
d_call: TRBD2
v_call: TRBV12-3/TRBV12-4

cdr3_aa: CASRWAGNTEAFF
cdr3_nt: TGTGCCAGTAGATGGGCGGGGAACACTGAAGCTTTCTTT
clone_size: many
j_call: TRBJ1-1
d_call: .
v_call: TRBV19

cdr3_aa: CSARSAGTGRYEQYF
cdr3_nt: TGCAGTGCTAGGAGCGCCGGGACCGGGCGATACGAGCAGTACTTC
clone_size: few
j_call: TRBJ2-7
d_call: .
v_call: TRBV20-1

cdr3_aa: CASSPTPNGGADGYTF
cdr3_nt: TGTGCCAGTAGTCCTACCCCGAACGGGGGCGCTGATGGCTACACCTTC
clone_size: .
j_call: TRBJ1-2
d_call: .
v_call: TRBV19

cdr3_aa: CASSPWPDDHQPQHF
cdr3_nt: TGTGCCAGCAGCCCCTGGCCGGACGATCATCAGCCCCAGCATTTT
clone_size: many
j_call: TRBJ1-5
d_call: .
v_call: TRBV3-1

cdr3_aa: CASSQRSGRGTGELFF
cdr3_nt: TGCGCCAGCAGCCAAAGAAGCGGGAGGGGCACCGGGGAGCTGTTTTTT
clone_size: .
j_call: TRBJ2-2
d_call: TRBD2
v_call: TRBV5-1

cdr3_aa: CSSKLDPTNEKLFF
cdr3_nt: TGCTCCAGCAAGTTGGATCCAACTAATGAAAAACTGTTTTTT
clone_size: .
j_call: TRBJ1-4
d_call: .
v_call: TRBV5-1

cdr3_aa: CASSSAGQGRWEQYF
cdr3_nt: TGTGCCAGCAGTTCAGCCGGACAGGGGCGATGGGAGCAGTACTTC
clone_size: many
j_call: TRBJ2-7
d_call: TRBD1
v_call: TRBV28

cdr3_aa: CASSLAATGQGAANSPLHF
cdr3_nt: TGCGCCAGCAGCTTGGCCGCCACCGGACAGGGGGCCGCTAATTCACCCCTCCACTTT
clone_size: few
j_call: TRBJ1-6
d_call: TRBD1
v_call: TRBV5-1

cdr3_aa: CASSLPLGLAPYEQYF
cdr3_nt: TGTGCCAGCAGCCTCCCCCTAGGGCTAGCTCCCTACGAGCAGTACTTC
clone_size: few
j_call: TRBJ2-7
d_call: .
v_call: TRBV11-2

cdr3_aa: CASSFDRGAVNIQYF
cdr3_nt: TGTGCCAGCAGTTTTGACAGGGGCGCCGTAAACATTCAGTACTTC
clone_size: few
j_call: TRBJ2-4
d_call: TRBD1
v_call: TRBV12-3/TRBV12-4

cdr3_aa: CASSQGGQDYGYTF
cdr3_nt: TGTGCCAGCAGCCAAGGTGGACAGGACTATGGCTACACCTTC
clone_size: few
j_call: TRBJ1-2
d_call: TRBD1
v_call: TRBV4-2

cdr3_aa: CASSFDRGPVTEAFF
cdr3_nt: TGTGCCAGCAGCTTTGACAGGGGGCCGGTCACTGAAGCTTTCTTT
clone_size: .
j_call: TRBJ1-1
d_call: TRBD1
v_call: TRBV2

cdr3_aa: CASSPPPGRKIRGYTF
cdr3_nt: TGTGCCAGCAGTCCACCTCCGGGACGGAAAATCCGAGGCTACACCTTC
clone_size: few
j_call: TRBJ1-2
d_call: .
v_call: TRBV6-1

cdr3_aa: CASSLGSSTDTQYF
cdr3_nt: TGTGCCAGCAGCTTGGGCTCCAGCACAGATACGCAGTATTTT
clone_size: .
j_call: TRBJ2-3
d_call: .
v_call: TRBV7-2